Below, one TCR beta chain is given with its context. On average, the one heparinised blood draw given by each donor was approximately 120 mL. This sample is drawn from a study of beta chain features in type 1 diabetes. This CDR3 is built from 19 residues. Expressed TCRB transcripts were sequenced, since all the RNA that had been isolated was reverse transcribed. Some clones are missing from TCRdb's copy, which holds only in-frame ones; the method was immunoSEQ multiplex PCR. Of around 300,000 clones listed, around 15% are singletons. The source of this sequence is a man in his thirties or forties in good health. The sequencing input was central memory CD4+ T cells from blood. V and J are TRBV12-2 and TRBJ2-7; the table names TRBD2, a call not compared with the DNA. TRBV12-2 is annotated as a pseudogene. The CDR3 here is CASRLPGGQGPAGGEEQYV. The CDR3 coding sequence is TGTGCAAGTCGCTTACCAGGGGGACAGGGCCCAGCGGGAGGTGAAGAGCAGTACGTC.